The 8 T cell receptor beta chains reported below all come from one sample, sequenced in a study of T cells expressing NK-cell markers. Reanalyzing the 5' RACE reads, TCRdb keeps one entry per CDR3 protein, without DNA. This sample's table reports over 350,000 distinct CDR3 sequences. The sample consisted of blood T cells: a sorted CD56 or NKG2C T cell subset, CD4+ or CD8+ T cells, or bulk PBMC T cells (not recorded which). The receptors derive from a woman aged 45-65 years in good health.

The V call is TRBV24-1, the J call TRBJ2-2; no DNA is available, so the TRBD1 call from TCRdb remains unchecked. Per germline, CDR1 KGHDR and CDR2 SFDVKD. The length of the CDR3 is 18 residues. This CDR3 reads CATSDPGQEPIKGGELFF.

The chain combines TRBV20-1 with TRBJ2-3; TCRdb calls TRBD2, which cannot be checked without DNA. This CDR3 is built from 15 residues. Germline V gene lookup returns CDR1 DFQATT and CDR2 SNEGSKA (reference sequence). This CDR3 is CSARPFSGRVDTQYF.

The V gene is TRBV5-1, the J gene TRBJ2-3; TCRdb gives TRBD2 as the D gene, but with no DNA this cannot be confirmed. Germline CDR1 and CDR2: SGHRS and YFSETQ. The CDR3 sequence is 12 residues long. CDR3 sequence: CASGGTTDTQYF.

The chain carries TRBV7-8 and TRBJ1-5. Germline CDR1 reads SGHVS; CDR2 reads FQNEAQ. This CDR3 has 14 residues. The CDR3 loop reads CASSLFREDQPQHF.

The chain recombines TRBV11-2 with TRBJ2-5. The germline CDR1 and CDR2 sequences are SGHAT and FQNNGV. The CDR3 is made up of 12 amino acids. CDR3 protein: CASRQPLGTQYF.

This rearrangement joins TRBV5-1 to TRBJ2-1; TCRdb gives TRBD2 as the D gene, but with no DNA this cannot be confirmed. There are 16 residues in the CDR3. Germline CDR1 is SGHRS and CDR2 is YFSETQ. The chain's CDR3 is CASSFFVSGRYNEQFF.

V usage is TRBV7-8 and J usage is TRBJ2-7; the D call from TCRdb, TRBD1, cannot be confirmed without DNA. CDR1 SGHVS and CDR2 FQNEAQ come from the germline V gene. This CDR3 has 12 residues. The CDR3 reads CASSRTGYEQYF.

The chain links TRBV5-1 to TRBJ2-7. The length of the CDR3 is 14 residues. Germline lookup yields CDR1 SGHRS and CDR2 YFSETQ. The CDR3 loop reads CASSLVFGTYEQYF.